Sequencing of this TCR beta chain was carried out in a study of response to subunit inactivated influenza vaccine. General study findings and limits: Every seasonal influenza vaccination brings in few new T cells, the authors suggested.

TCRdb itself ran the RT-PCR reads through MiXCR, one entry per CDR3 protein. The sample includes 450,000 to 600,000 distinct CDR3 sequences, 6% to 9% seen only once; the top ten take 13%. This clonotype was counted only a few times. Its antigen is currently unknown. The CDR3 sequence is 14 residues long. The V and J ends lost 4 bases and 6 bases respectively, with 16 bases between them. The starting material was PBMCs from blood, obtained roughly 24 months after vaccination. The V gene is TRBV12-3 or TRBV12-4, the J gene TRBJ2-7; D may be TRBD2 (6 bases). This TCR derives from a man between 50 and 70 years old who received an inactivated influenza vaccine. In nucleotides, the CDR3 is TGTGCCAGCAGTTCAACGGGGGACTCCCCCGAGCAGTACTTC. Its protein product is CASSSTGDSPEQYF.